This T cell receptor beta chain was sequenced for a study of blood T cell repertoires in COVID-19 (dated by TCRdb to 2020 to 2022). In the study overall: Collaborator samples came from the United States, Italy and Spain and covered acute and convalescent phases of COVID-19. The dataset comprised deeply sampled blood TCRbeta repertoires from subjects exposed to, actively infected with, or recovered from COVID-19. The repertoires were made available in a free public database intended to serve as a resource for research on the immune response to SARS-CoV-2. Nearly every sample came with metadata listing a de-identified subject ID, COVID-19 status, age in years and sex. The prospective study material was composed of cDNA or gDNA derived from T cells, B-cell-depleted T cells, or PBMCs. Where available, HLA class I and class II types were obtained from metadata supplied by the sample provider rather than from assay-based typing. The samples were drawn from two sources: the first 160 participants of the ongoing ImmuneRACE study, and 1,000 to 1,500 subjects contributed by 6 global collaborators. What the research found in general, with its limitations: The amount of clinical and demographic metadata varied by source and participant and was provided uncurated.

The collaborating institutions used their own protocols to collect whole blood in K2EDTA tubes. For TCRbeta analysis, collaborators shipped samples as frozen whole blood, isolated PBMCs, or DNA extracted from either of those sample types. The CDR3 measures 13 amino acids from cysteine to phenylalanine. Only the CDR3 part of the read is kept: 39 bases, read in frame from the first base. Via the germline V gene, CDR1 is SGHTA and CDR2 FQGNSA. Trimming takes 5 bases off V and 9 bases off J; junction bases not matched to a gene: 5. The immunoSEQ Assay, a bias-controlled multiplex PCR, was used to amplify TCRbeta CDR3 regions from genomic DNA. Per the authors' processing: Nucleated cell counts per sample were estimated from amplification of reference gene primers within the assay. Sequence reads were collapsed and filtered to measure the absolute abundance of every unique TCRbeta CDR3 rearrangement. For each sample, productive Simpson clonality was calculated as the square root of Simpson's diversity index across productive rearrangements. TCRdb limited this immuneACCESS table to in-frame rearrangements with V and J called. A share of clones is missing; checked studies link under half to unresolved V genes, and the rest is unexplained. V and J calls and clone size follow that table, whereas D and trimming were derived from the DNA. In this sample the table shows roughly 260,000 clones, around four fifths of which occur a single time. The ten largest clones add up to about 4.8% of the sample.

The count of this clone is one. The specificity of this receptor is unknown. Per-base qualities were not stored, and no clone one base away is much larger. The sequencing input was peripheral blood. The clonotype originates from a woman between 70 and 85 years old with acute or convalescent COVID-19. The V and J genes are TRBV7-2 and TRBJ2-3, and 10 junctional nucleotides match TRBD1. The nucleotide sequence reads TGTGCCAGCAGCGCAGGACAGGGGGGAACGCAGTATTTT. This yields the protein CASSAGQGGTQYF. With all but the CDR3 taken from the reference TRBV7-2 and TRBJ2-3 genes, the full variable domain is: GAGVSQSPSNKVTEKGKDVELRCDPISGHTALYWYRQSLGQGLEFLIYFQGNSAPDKSGLPSDRFSAERTGGSVSTLTIQRTQQEDSAVYLCASSAGQGGTQYFGPGTRLTVL.